Below, one T cell receptor (beta chain) is given with its context. This entry belongs to a study of blood T cell repertoires in COVID-19. The overall study: Samples representing acute and convalescent COVID-19 were sourced from the United States, Italy and Spain. Sources were T cells, B-cell-depleted T cells, or PBMCs; the material itself was cDNA or gDNA.

Assay used: immunoSEQ multiplex PCR; TCRdb lists only in-frame clones, some missing. The sample shows hundreds of thousands of clones, approximately 85% of them seen only once. The CDR3 runs to 13 residues. The germline gives CDR1 LNHNV, CDR2 YYDKDF (reference sequence). The V and J ends lost 4 bases and 5 bases respectively, with 9 bases between them. V and J are TRBV15 and TRBJ2-1; TRBD1 might be the D (5 bases). This sequence originates from a man aged 45-65 years with COVID-19, enrolled during active disease. Material: peripheral blood. CDR3 coding DNA: TGTGCCACCAGCATAGGGGTAGACAATGAGCAGTTCTTC. It encodes CATSIGVDNEQFF.